This T cell receptor (beta chain) was captured by sequencing in a study of CD8 T cells in ankylosing spondylitis. This clonotype was detected many times. TCRdb recomputed calls from the 5' RACE reads with MiXCR, one row per CDR3 protein. Among 150,000 to 200,000 distinct CDR3 sequences, 10% to 15% were seen once, and the ten largest hold 11%. Germline loops: CDR1 SGHNT, CDR2 YENEEA. This CDR3 has 16 amino acids. With V trimmed by 5 bases and J by 2 bases, 7 bases remained unmatched. The source material was blood, either unsorted or a sorted T cell fraction (not recorded which). This TCR came from a female donor with ankylosing spondylitis or in good health (not recorded which). J is TRBJ2-5 and V is TRBV11-3; TRBD1 aligns across 11 bases. The CDR3 sequence is CASSPYGTGGQETQYF. CDR3 sequence (DNA): TGTGCCAGCAGCCCCTATGGGACAGGGGGGCAAGAGACCCAGTACTTC.